The T cell receptor (beta chain) under discussion was sequenced for a study of CD8 T cells in Susac syndrome. The CDR3 loop spans 12 amino acids. Germline V lookup: CDR1 MGHRA, CDR2 YSYEKL. V shed 2 bases and J shed 7 bases, with 7 bases lying between them. The RNA input was roughly 0.45 to 1 ug, and it was reverse transcribed with random hexamers. TCRdb redid the calling of the immunoSEQ multiplex PCR reads with MiXCR, one entry per CDR3 protein. The data contain a few hundred thousand distinct CDR3 sequences, 95% of them singletons. Sample: CD4+ T cells from PBMCs. The source of this sequence is a human donor with multiple sclerosis. The genes are TRBV4-1 and TRBJ2-3; D is ambiguous. The CDR3 reads CASSQSQHTQYF. The CDR3 DNA reads TGCGCCAGCAGCCAAAGTCAGCATACGCAGTATTTT.